These 18 T cell receptor beta chains originate from one sample sequenced in a study of PD-1 blockade in classical Hodgkin lymphoma (dated by TCRdb to the early 2020s). The method was the immunoSEQ multiplex PCR assay. TCRdb took over this immuneACCESS table, retaining in-frame rearrangements with V and J assigned. Such tables are incomplete; in checked studies, under half of the missing clones stem from an unresolved V gene, and the remainder is unexplained. Across this sample there are tens of thousands of clones, with 90% seen only once. 2.9% of the sample comes from the top ten. The time point label, read with the paper, signifies: cycle 4 day 1 (C4D1), after more than 5 weeks of nivolumab. All trial patients had relapsed after autologous stem cell transplantation, with cohorts A, B and C differing in prior brentuximab vedotin exposure. The sample here was peripheral blood mononuclear cells (PBMCs), taken before the fourth cycle of nivolumab. These receptors were taken from a human donor with classical Hodgkin lymphoma.

The chain carries TRBV7-7 and TRBJ2-5, with D possibly being TRBD1 or TRBD2 (6 bases each). CDR1 SSHAT and CDR2 FNYEAQ come from the germline V gene (reference sequence). The CDR3 loop spans 17 amino acids. V was clipped by 2 bases and J by 2 bases, with 18 bases between them. This CDR3 reads CASSLKGTRTGQETQYF. Written as DNA, the CDR3 is TGTGCCAGCAGCTTAAAAGGGACTCGAACAGGGCAAGAGACCCAGTACTTC.

The chain carries TRBV5-5 and TRBJ1-1; D not resolved. CDR3 length: 14 amino acids. The V and J ends lost 2 bases and 4 bases respectively, with 12 bases between them. In germline, CDR1 is SGHKS, CDR2 YYEKEE (reference sequence). CDR3 amino acids: CASSFGPGSTEAFF. The CDR3 region has the DNA TGTGCCAGCAGCTTTGGGCCCGGCAGCACTGAAGCTTTCTTT.

Concerning this clone itself: Other DNA sequences in the same sample also yield this CDR3. The rearrangement uses TRBV10-2 and TRBJ2-7; 10 bases fit TRBD1. Germline lookup yields CDR1 WSHSY and CDR2 SAAADI. J gave up 0 bases and V 8 bases, and 1 base lay outside the gene matches. The CDR3 contains 13 residues. In DNA form, the CDR3 reads TGCGCCAGCGGGACAGGGGACTCCTACGAGCAGTACTTC. Residues: CASGTGDSYEQYF.

V usage is TRBV5-4 and J usage is TRBJ2-5; D is uncertain. CDR3 size: 13 residues. CDR1 is SGHNT and CDR2 is YYREEE in the germline V gene (reference sequence). The V and J ends lost 4 bases and 3 bases respectively, with 10 bases between them. The CDR3 DNA reads as TGTGCCAGCAGCCTGGCGTTCGAAGAGACCCAGTACTTC. It codes for CASSLAFEETQYF. The complete variable domain, with remaining parts taken from reference TRBV5-4 and TRBJ2-5, reads ETGVTQSPTHLIKTRGQQVTLRCSSQSGHNTVSWYQQALGQGPQFIFQYYREEENGRGNFPPRFSGLQFPNYSSELNVNALELDDSALYLCASSLAFEETQYFGPGTRLLVL.

The chain joins TRBV30 to TRBJ2-5; 10 bases map to TRBD2. The germline V gene has CDR1 GTSNPN and CDR2 SVGIG (reference sequence). CDR3 size: 14 residues. After removal of 2 bases from V and 5 bases from J, the junction contained 5 bases not matched to a gene. The DNA of the CDR3 is TGTGCCTGGAGTCCTAGCGGGGGCGGTGAGACCCAGTACTTC. Protein sequence: CAWSPSGGGETQYF. Filled out from reference TRBV30 and TRBJ2-5, the complete variable domain reads SQTIHQWPATLVQPVGSPLSLECTVEGTSNPNLYWYRQAAGRGLQLLFYSVGIGQISSEVPQNLSASRPQDRQFILSSKKLLLSDSGFYLCAWSPSGGGETQYFGPGTRLLVL.

This clone was seen more than once but under ten times. The chain uses TRBV9 and TRBJ1-2; no clear D gene. The CDR3 totals 14 residues. V was cut by 0 bases and J by 4 bases, with 10 bases left in between. Per germline, CDR1 SGDLS and CDR2 YYNGEE. DNA of the CDR3: TGTGCCAGCAGCGTAGCACCGGGTGGCTATGGCTACACCTTC. It encodes CASSVAPGGYGYTF.

The V and J genes are TRBV7-2 and TRBJ1-6; possible D gene TRBD1, 6 bases. Germline V CDR1 and CDR2: SGHTA, FQGNSA. The CDR3 extends over 14 amino acids. V lost 5 bases, J lost 4 bases, and 9 bases lay in between. The CDR3 protein is CASSQGTYNSPLHF. The CDR3 DNA reads as TGTGCCAGCAGCCAGGGGACGTATAATTCACCCCTCCACTTT.

V and J are TRBV7-9 and TRBJ2-1; 10 nucleotides agree with TRBD2. Germline assignment: CDR1 SEHNR and CDR2 FQNEAQ (reference sequence). V dropped 6 bases and J dropped 4; count of bases not matched to a gene: 3. CDR3 length: 14 residues. The chain's CDR3 is CASSSTSGYNEQFF. CDR3 in DNA: TGTGCCAGCAGTTCGACTAGCGGGTACAATGAGCAGTTCTTC.

The chain is built from TRBV6-5 and TRBJ2-1, with D unclear. The germline CDR1 and CDR2 sequences are MNHEY and SVGAGI. The V gene lost 5 bases and the J gene lost 8 bases, with 10 bases spanning the gap. This CDR3 comprises 12 residues. CDR3 region: CASSLLGDEQFF. CDR3 nucleotides: TGTGCCAGCAGTCTCCTTGGGGATGAGCAGTTCTTC.

The CDR3 loop is CAWSVRAEPYEQYF. The DNA of the CDR3 is TGTGCCTGGAGTGTACGAGCGGAGCCGTACGAGCAGTACTTC. This sequence joins TRBV30 and TRBJ2-7, with TRBD2 as a possible D gene (5 bases). Germline loops: CDR1 GTSNPN, CDR2 SVGIG (reference sequence). The CDR3 spans 14 residues. Trimming took off 0 bases at V and 4 bases at J, with 13 bases between the two ends.

The V call is TRBV7-8, the J call TRBJ2-1, with D tentatively TRBD1 or TRBD2 (6 bases each). Germline CDR1 is SGHVS and CDR2 is FQNEAQ. The CDR3 length is 16 residues. V lost 4 bases to trimming and J lost 0 bases, with 13 bases between them. The DNA for the CDR3 is TGTGCCAGCAGCTATCGAGGGGGGAGCTCCTACAATGAGCAGTTCTTC. Encoded protein: CASSYRGGSSYNEQFF.

The genes are TRBV7-2 and TRBJ2-7; D is perhaps TRBD2 (6 bases). The germline V and J ends were trimmed by 2 bases and 0 bases, with 11 bases remaining between them. CDR3 length: 15 amino acids. The V gene's germline CDR1 is SGHTA and CDR2 FQGNSA. In nucleotides, the CDR3 is TGTGCCAGCAGCTTAACGGGACTGAACTCCTACGAGCAGTACTTC. As protein: CASSLTGLNSYEQYF.

The V gene is TRBV19, the J gene TRBJ2-1; 10 nucleotides align to TRBD1. CDR1 is LNHDA and CDR2 is SQIVND in the germline V gene (reference sequence). V lost 3 bases, J lost 5 bases, and 4 bases stayed unmatched. This CDR3 region has 15 residues. The CDR3 loop reads CASSIADRGDNEQFF. CDR3 sequence (DNA): TGTGCCAGTAGTATCGCGGACAGGGGGGACAATGAGCAGTTCTTC.

A single count supports this clone. The chain has TRBV19 and TRBJ1-2, with 9 bases aligning to TRBD1. CDR3 length equals 16 residues. Looked up from germline, CDR1 is LNHDA and CDR2 is SQIVND (reference sequence). With V trimmed by 3 bases and J by 1 base, 6 bases remained unmatched. The CDR3 DNA sequence: TGTGCCAGTAGTATCGGAGGGACAGGGTTTAACTATGGCTACACCTTC. This translates into CASSIGGTGFNYGYTF.

The chain combines TRBV6-5 with TRBJ1-4, with D maybe TRBD1 (5 bases). Per germline, CDR1 MNHEY and CDR2 SVGAGI. CDR3 length: 13 amino acids. V shed 6 bases and J shed 7 bases, with 12 bases lying between them. The chain's CDR3 is CASRGGRGEKLFF. CDR3 in DNA: TGTGCCAGCAGGGGGGGAAGGGGTGAAAAACTGTTTTTT.

The genes are TRBV4-3 and TRBJ1-6; D not resolved. The V and J ends lost 1 base and 13 bases respectively, with 11 bases between them. In germline, CDR1 is LGHNA, CDR2 YSLEER. This CDR3 has 13 residues. CDR3 region: CASSQATFSPLHF. CDR3 nucleotides: TGCGCCAGCAGCCAAGCAACTTTTTCGCCCCTCCACTTT.

The chain links TRBV2 to TRBJ1-6; D call uncertain. Trimming shortened V by 8 bases and J by 9 bases, and 17 bases separated the two germline ends. The CDR3 covers 14 residues. The germline gives CDR1 SNHLY, CDR2 FYNNEI. CDR3 protein: CASHRTAHSSPLHF. The CDR3, as DNA: TGTGCCAGCCACCGGACGGCCCATAGTTCACCCCTCCACTTT.

The chain joins TRBV7-2 to TRBJ2-1, with 12 bases that match TRBD2. This CDR3 spans 17 amino acids. Trimming cost V 2 bases and J 7 bases; bases outside gene matches: 9. The germline V gene has CDR1 SGHTA and CDR2 FQGNSA. The CDR3 coding sequence is TGTGCCAGCAGCTTATCTCCTAGCGGGGGGGCATTAAATGAGCAGTTCTTC. Translation: CASSLSPSGGALNEQFF.